The present entry profiles one T cell receptor beta chain with its context. Its target antigen remains unknown. Base-call qualities are not available, and no considerably larger clone is one nucleotide away. CDR1 and CDR2 (GTSNPN, SVGIG) derive from the germline V gene (reference sequence). The CDR3 measures 13 amino acids from cysteine to phenylalanine. Only the CDR3 portion is preserved as DNA: 39 bases, with reading frame beginning at the first base. Libraries were prepared through the immunoSEQ multiplex PCR assay. A mixture of 60 forward primers for TCR Vbeta segments and 13 reverse primers for TCR Jbeta segments was used in the multiplex PCR. The CDR3 region of rearranged TCR beta genes was amplified from genomic DNA with a multiplex PCR assay. The amplified TCR beta libraries were sequenced on the Illumina HiSeq System as 87-base-pair reads. Per the original workflow: A later analysis counted tens of millions of unique TCR beta chains across the 700 or so repertoires, and approximately 11 million of these chains were shared by at least two donors. Raw reads were error-corrected and collapsed into unique sequences by a nearest-neighbor algorithm in which closely related sequences were merged to remove PCR and sequencing errors. Alignment of CDR3 sequences to IMGT reference sequences was used to assign V, D and J gene segments. For a sequence to be retained, a match of at least six nucleotides was required to both a V gene segment and a J gene segment. Rearrangements were called productive when the CDR3 lacked stop codons and stayed in frame with V and J; all others were non-productive. CDR3 was defined according to IMGT convention as the region running from the second conserved V-encoded cysteine to the conserved J-encoded phenylalanine. Sequences without an unambiguous match to a single V gene segment were excluded from the earlier analysis of 587 of the donors. An earlier analysis of over 450 of the donors classified V segments as functional when productive rearrangements were above 56.7% and as segregating when the standard deviation between donors was above 5%. To diagnose cytomegalovirus status from the catalog of TCR beta chain sequences, a statistical classification framework was built. In a later analysis, TCR nucleotide sequences were compared against IMGT/GENE-DB human TR gene sequences so that V and J genes could be assigned. Using the TCRdist pipeline, a later analysis assigned CDR3 sequences along with most-parsimonious VDJ recombination scenarios. In a later analysis, each TCR beta chain was defined by its CDR3 amino acid sequence together with its V-gene family, and reads without a unique V-gene family were excluded. A later analysis removed roughly 590 highly shared, low-generation-probability nucleotide sequences to deal with suspected cross-contamination and a sequencing artifact. For each public chain, a later analysis derived a clonal expansion index from normalized ranks of inferred template counts within each repertoire. Generation probabilities in a later analysis came from a VDJ recombination model fitted to out-of-frame rearrangements, and those results were checked against IGoR. A later analysis scored TCR-TCR, TCR-HLA and TCR-CMV co-occurrence with hypergeometric tests, applying a repertoire-size bias correction to TCR pairs. To estimate false discovery rates, a later analysis permuted the HLA or CMV assignments 20 times. In a later analysis, co-occurring TCRs were grouped using DBSCAN, and TCRdist sequence similarity was added for clustering within HLA-allele-positive subsets. For co-occurrence clustering, repertoires with fewer than 30,000 or more than 120,000 public chains were excluded, along with roughly 5 repertoires with anomalous nucleotide sharing. TCRdb carries this immuneACCESS record with in-frame sequences only. Its versions omit some clonotypes, under half of them owing to an unresolved V gene in the studies checked, with the rest unexplained. V and J calls and clone size follow that table, whereas D and trimming were derived from the DNA. Counted in this sample were 150,000 to 200,000 clones; roughly 82% of them appeared once. The ten most abundant clones make up about 2.7% of the sample.

The sample originates from a study of cytomegalovirus exposure and HLA in healthy donors (dated by TCRdb to about 2017). A note on the overall study: An earlier analysis of approximately 640 of the donors reported about 250 Gb of sequence data and around 120 million unique TCR beta sequences from 150 million to 200 million T cells. In a later analysis, previously published TCR beta repertoires from several hundred donors were re-analyzed and high-resolution HLA genotyping was added so that TCR occurrence patterns could be studied. The later analysis used no new phenotypic data to find candidate immune exposures, relying instead on TCR beta sequences and their occurrence across donors. To decide whether each TCR beta V gene segment behaved as functional or pseudogenic, an earlier analysis of 587 of the donors relied on high-throughput TCR beta sequencing. Genome-wide SNP genotypes for about 65% of the 666 donors were used in a later genetic analysis, which treated that subset as a discovery cohort. About 310 gigabases of sequencing data and approximately 84 million unique TCR sequences were included in an early release covering 550 to 800 HLA-typed donors. Typing coverage differed by locus: A, B, C, DRB1 and DQB1 were typed in about 629-640 donors, DQA1 in approximately 520, DPA1 in approximately 610, and DPB1 in just under 490. All discovery cohort repertoires had been generated on a single sequencing platform. Five DR-DQ haplotypes were treated as single units for association and clustering because of strong linkage in the cohort. The study combined high-throughput TCR immunosequencing, statistical association of individual TCRs with disease status, and machine learning to predict cytomegalovirus infection status. The genetic ancestry cluster associated with self-reported Caucasian donors included 65% to 90% of the roughly 400 genotyped donors. Along with the roughly 710-subject first cohort, a separate validation cohort of some 130 different subjects was used. Both class I and class II loci were covered by HLA typing, at four-digit resolution. On average, 235,054 unique TCR beta nucleotide sequences were sequenced per donor among some 420 genotyped donors of the cohort, with roughly 18% of those sequences being non-productive. Donor age, sex, ethnicity and CMV serostatus were collected together with the repertoire data. The study used immunosequencing to profile the T cell repertoires of 670 or so subjects and linked those repertoires to cytomegalovirus serostatus. The study was designed to test whether signatures of past pathogen exposure could be identified by cataloging public T cell receptors. Results the study describes overall, beyond this receptor: It was suggested by the authors that the approach could potentially be generalized to other disease states and immunological phenotypes. V-gene and J-gene trimming of TCR beta chains was associated with a missense DCLRE1C variant in a later genetic analysis, and the association was replicated in an independent cohort. A total of some 180 TCR beta chains were listed by the study as associated with cytomegalovirus. Some IMGT-functional V segments, including TRBV6-2 and TRBV6-3, could not be distinguished by the 87-base-pair reads and were therefore excluded. The sequencing pipeline was judged likely to have produced a cluster of highly shared sequence variants as a technical artifact. When HLA alleles, especially DR and DQ, strongly co-occurred, attributing TCR associations to individual alleles was difficult. A later genetic analysis reported fewer N-insertions in productive TCRs among donors in an Asian-associated ancestry cluster than the roughly 700-donor mean. In a later analysis, TCR association rates were found to vary across HLA loci, with the most associated TCRs seen for DRB1 alleles and the fewest for HLA-C alleles. Several of the top co-occurrence clusters appeared to be linked to parvovirus B19, influenza, CMV and Epstein-Barr virus, according to a later analysis. In a later analysis, HLA-associated TCR beta chains were found to be more clonally expanded and to have lower generation probabilities than equally common non-associated chains. A later analysis associated about 17,000 TCR beta sequences with specific HLA alleles at a false discovery rate of 0.05. Because HLA typing was missing for some donors at each locus, association tests included only the typed subset. According to a later analysis, most CMV-associated TCR beta chains appeared to be HLA-restricted, and the HLA associations seemed to be driven largely by CMV exposure. In both the original and validation cohorts, the classifier was reported to diagnose cytomegalovirus status with high specificity and sensitivity. This cohort had only TCR beta chains sequenced, and the lack of alpha or paired-chain data limited which features could be detected. A further reported finding was that TCR beta sequences accurately predicted the HLA-A and HLA-B alleles for most subjects in the first cohort. Seventeen rarely observed V segments, including chromosome 9 orphons, were excluded from the earlier analysis of about 500 of the donors because counts were too low. Three of the identified cytomegalovirus-associated TCR beta chains were confirmed in vitro to be specific for cytomegalovirus antigens. While some public TCRs were present in many individuals, most TCR sequences turned up only very rarely across donors. Roughly uniform sequencing depth across donors was assumed in presence/absence analyses, although this assumption may not hold. Immune exposure information for the cohort was limited to CMV serostatus. Linkage disequilibrium might explain the correlated functional status among segregating V segments, but an unknown experimental factor could not be excluded. Broadly in line with IMGT annotations, most TCR beta V segments showed up in productive rearrangements about 90% or about 30% of the time in an earlier analysis of approximately 640 of the donors.

The cohort consisted of fewer than 700 healthy bone marrow donors. Cohort members were all nominally healthy when sampled, although unrecorded immune exposures were likely present. The donor was CMV seropositive and was included in the group of 250 to 300 seropositive cohort members. Every donor gave a peripheral blood sample, and the peripheral blood mononuclear cells from that sample were used for TCR beta sequencing. The Qiagen DNeasy Blood Extraction Kit was used to extract genomic DNA from the blood cell samples. This receptor was taken from a woman aged 45-59 years in good health and CMV-seropositive. Material: PBMCs. The chain links TRBV30 with TRBJ2-2, and possibly TRBD1, on 6 matching bases. The nucleotide sequence reads TGTGCGTCACCGGGACAGAACACCGGGGAGCTGTTTTTT. This encodes CASPGQNTGELFF.